One TCR beta chain is described in this entry. Sequenced by immunoSEQ multiplex PCR; TCRdb stores in-frame clones only, minus some. The sample lists about 130,000 clones; just over 90% were seen once. The sample comes from a study of control samples from healthy donors and cancer patients. This CDR3 is built from 13 residues. Trimming removed 6 bases from V and 0 bases from J, with 9 bases in between. The germline CDR1 and CDR2 sequences are MDHEN and SYDVKM. This chain links TRBV28 with TRBJ2-7; D unresolved. What was sequenced was PBMCs. This clonotype was obtained from a man aged 50 to 59 with head and neck cancer. The CDR3 spells CASRGIHSYEQYF. The CDR3 DNA follows: TGTGCCAGCAGGGGGATACACTCCTACGAGCAGTACTTC. Drawing the rest from reference TRBV28 and TRBJ2-7, the complete variable domain is DVKVTQSSRYLVKRTGEKVFLECVQDMDHENMFWYRQDPGLGLRLIYFSYDVKMKEKGDIPEGYSVSREKKERFSLILESASTNQTSMYLCASRGIHSYEQYFGPGTRLTVT.